This passage covers 13 T cell receptor beta chains from one sample sequenced in a study of cytomegalovirus exposure and HLA in healthy donors. Clones were read by immunoSEQ multiplex PCR, and TCRdb kept only the in-frame ones, dropping some. There are 150,000 to 200,000 clones in the sample; 80% to 90% occur only once, and roughly 1.2% lies in the top ten. The source material was PBMCs. The receptors come from a woman between 25 and 40 years old in good health and CMV-seronegative.

The V gene is TRBV5-1, the J gene TRBJ2-5, with TRBD2 matching 7 bases. The CDR3 totals 14 residues. CDR1 and CDR2 from the germline V gene are SGHRS and YFSETQ. The J segment lost 5 bases and the V segment lost 4 bases, leaving 8 bases of the junction unmatched. The chain's CDR3 is CASSGSLARETQYF. CDR3 nucleotides: TGCGCCAGCAGCGGATCACTAGCGAGGGAGACCCAGTACTTC.

At least ten counts were recorded for this clone. This sequence joins TRBV5-4 and TRBJ2-5, with D possibly matching TRBD2 (5 bases). V was pared by 4 bases and J by 4 bases, with 11 bases between. Germline-derived CDR1 and CDR2 are SGHNT and YYREEE (reference sequence). CDR3 length: 13 amino acids. The CDR3 DNA reads as TGTGCCAGCAGCAAGGGAGATGGAGAGACCCAGTACTTC. Translating gives CASSKGDGETQYF.

This chain joins TRBV12-5 and TRBJ2-7, with D possibly being TRBD2 (5 bases). Trimming removed 2 bases from V and 4 bases from J, with 9 bases in between. Germline CDR1 reads LGHNT; CDR2 reads FRNRAP. The CDR3 extends over 13 amino acids. CDR3 in DNA: TGTGCTAGTGGTTTGATGGACTCATACGAGCAGTACTTC. This codes for CASGLMDSYEQYF.

V and J are TRBV7-6 and TRBJ1-2; D is possibly TRBD1 (5 bases). V lost 1 base and J 3 bases, leaving 12 bases between the germline ends. The V gene's germline CDR1 is SGHVS and CDR2 FNYEAQ. This CDR3 spans 15 amino acids. CDR3 coding DNA: TGTGCCAGCAGCTTAGATGGTCAGGGCCACTATGGCTACACCTTC. Translation: CASSLDGQGHYGYTF.

This chain connects TRBV19 to TRBJ1-1; TRBD1 might be the D (6 bases). Germline loops: CDR1 LNHDA, CDR2 SQIVND (reference sequence). Trimming left V 6 bases short and J 1 base short, with 15 bases between. The CDR3 loop spans 15 amino acids. CDR3 region: CASRSGEHRNTEAFF. The CDR3 nucleotides read TGTGCCAGTAGGTCAGGGGAACACCGGAACACTGAAGCTTTCTTT. Full variable domain (remainder filled in from reference TRBV19 and TRBJ1-1): DGGITQSPKYLFRKEGQNVTLSCEQNLNHDAMYWYRQDPGQGLRLIYYSQIVNDFQKGDIAEGYSVSREKKESFPLTVTSAQKNPTAFYLCASRSGEHRNTEAFFGQGTRLTVV.

This clone was picked up a small number of times. This chain connects TRBV11-2 to TRBJ2-5; D remains unclear. V dropped 7 bases and J dropped 7 bases, with 10 bases sitting between them. The CDR3 totals 11 residues. Germline CDR1 is SGHAT and CDR2 is FQNNGV. The CDR3 bases are TGTGCCAGCACCGAATCGGGGACCCAGTACTTC. It encodes CASTESGTQYF.

V is TRBV5-6 and J is TRBJ1-2; D remains ambiguous. Per germline, CDR1 SGHDT and CDR2 YYEEEE. Trimming cost V 1 base and J 4 bases, with 17 bases left between them. The CDR3 consists of 16 residues. The CDR3: CASSLRQHQLIYGYTF. The CDR3, as DNA: TGTGCCAGCAGCTTGAGGCAGCACCAACTAATCTATGGCTACACCTTC.

The sample holds a few counts of this clone. The V gene is TRBV19, the J gene TRBJ1-2, with TRBD1 matching over 7 bases. This CDR3 contains 15 residues. CDR1 LNHDA and CDR2 SQIVND come from the germline V gene (reference sequence). V was pared by 5 bases and J by 1 base, with 7 bases of the junction left unmatched. The CDR3: CASSAGQALNYGYTF. CDR3 coding DNA: TGTGCCAGTAGTGCAGGACAGGCCCTTAACTATGGCTACACCTTC.

This rearrangement joins TRBV6-5 to TRBJ2-7; TRBD2 might be the D (5 bases). The germline V and J ends were trimmed by 5 bases and 0 bases, with 14 bases remaining between them. The CDR3 consists of 15 residues. Per the germline V gene, CDR1 is MNHEY and CDR2 is SVGAGI. CDR3 amino acids: CASSASPGFSYEQYF. CDR3 nucleotides: TGTGCCAGCAGTGCTTCCCCGGGATTCTCCTACGAGCAGTACTTC.

The genes are TRBV18 and TRBJ2-3; 9 nucleotides align to TRBD1. CDR3 size: 16 residues. The J segment lost 1 base and the V segment lost 4 bases, leaving 6 bases of the junction unmatched. Germline V lookup: CDR1 KGHSH, CDR2 LQKENI. The CDR3 sequence: CASSRLQGAGTDTQYF. The CDR3 DNA follows: TGTGCCAGCTCACGCTTACAGGGGGCCGGCACAGATACGCAGTATTTT.

This clone was seen a handful of times. This chain joins TRBV9 and TRBJ2-1, with 8 bases that match TRBD2. This CDR3 contains 16 residues. Germline V gene sequence: CDR1 SGDLS, CDR2 YYNGEE. The ends lost 5 bases at V and 8 bases at J; junction bases unmatched: 15. CDR3 protein: CASRPGRTGGPDEQFF. Here the CDR3 DNA reads TGTGCCAGCAGACCAGGGAGGACGGGGGGGCCTGATGAGCAGTTCTTC.

The chain couples TRBV6-6 to TRBJ1-2, with D maybe TRBD1 (5 bases). The CDR3 consists of 12 residues. The V and J ends lost 5 bases and 7 bases respectively, with 11 bases between them. CDR1 is MNHNY, CDR2 SVGAGI, per germline (reference sequence). The CDR3 sequence: CASSTGQSGYTF. The DNA for the CDR3 is TGTGCCAGCAGTACCGGACAATCTGGCTACACCTTC.

The rearrangement uses TRBV19 and TRBJ2-3; 11 nucleotides align to TRBD2. The CDR3 is 18 residues long. The V segment lost 6 bases and the J segment 3 bases; nucleotides outside the gene matches: 14. CDR1 is LNHDA, CDR2 SQIVND, per germline (reference sequence). The CDR3 DNA reads TGTGCCAGTAGCAGAATAGCGGGAGGGGCTCTAGGAACAGATACGCAGTATTTT. Translated: CASSRIAGGALGTDTQYF.